The source of this T cell receptor beta chain is a study of vaccination and CD4 T cells after COVID-19. The V end was cut by 3 bases, the J end by 3 bases, with 7 bases between. Germline V gene lookup returns CDR1 DFQATT and CDR2 SNEGSKA (reference sequence). There are 12 residues in the CDR3. Concerning this clonotype: Antigen unknown.

The time point here: late sampling 161 to 241 days after vaccination in three convalescent patients. Specified treatment: roughly 11-day PBMC culture with coronavirus spike peptide pools or control peptides (ViraFEST assay). Using peptide pools, antigen-specific T cells were expanded in ViraFEST before TCRs were sequenced. Sequencing of the DNA from cultured CD4+ T cells was carried out with the Oncomine TCR Beta short-read assay. In TCRdb, the PCR reads were re-called with MiXCR into one record per CDR3 protein. The sample includes 20,000 to 25,000 distinct CDR3 sequences, 45% to 55% of them seen just once.

The V call is TRBV20-1, the J call TRBJ2-3, with no clear D. This clonotype was obtained from a human donor who had recovered from COVID-19. The starting material was CD4+ T cells from blood, cultured in vitro, obtained about 7 months after SARS-CoV-2 vaccination. The CDR3 DNA sequence: TGCAGTGCTAGTATCCCTACAGATACGCAGTATTTT. This gives the protein CSASIPTDTQYF.